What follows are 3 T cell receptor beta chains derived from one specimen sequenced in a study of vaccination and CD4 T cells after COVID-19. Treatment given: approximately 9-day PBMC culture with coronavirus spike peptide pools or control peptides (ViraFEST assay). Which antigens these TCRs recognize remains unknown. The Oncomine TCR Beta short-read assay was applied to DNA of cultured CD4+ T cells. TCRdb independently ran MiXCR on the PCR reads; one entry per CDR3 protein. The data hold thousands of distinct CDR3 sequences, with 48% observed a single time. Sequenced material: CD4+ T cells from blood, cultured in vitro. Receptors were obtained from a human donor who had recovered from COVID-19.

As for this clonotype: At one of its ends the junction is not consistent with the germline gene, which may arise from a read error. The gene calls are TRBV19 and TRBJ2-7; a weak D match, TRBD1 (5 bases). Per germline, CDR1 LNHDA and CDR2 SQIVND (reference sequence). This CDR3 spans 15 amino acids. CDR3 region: CVSSITGSVLYEQYF. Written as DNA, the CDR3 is TGTGTCAGTAGTATCACAGGTTCGGTGCTCTACGAGCAGTACTTC.

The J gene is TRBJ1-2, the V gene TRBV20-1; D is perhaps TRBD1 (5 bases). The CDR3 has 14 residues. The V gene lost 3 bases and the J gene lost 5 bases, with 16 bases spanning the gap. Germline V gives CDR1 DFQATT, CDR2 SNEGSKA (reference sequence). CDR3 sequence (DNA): TGCAGTGCTAGTGGGGACGCTCGATCATATGGCTACACCTTC. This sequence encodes CSASGDARSYGYTF.

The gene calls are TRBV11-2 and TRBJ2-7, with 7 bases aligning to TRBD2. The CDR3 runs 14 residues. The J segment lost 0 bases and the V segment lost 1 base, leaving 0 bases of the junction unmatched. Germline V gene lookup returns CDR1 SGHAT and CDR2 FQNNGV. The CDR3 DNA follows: TGTGCCAGCAGCTTAGCGGGGGGCTCCTACGAGCAGTACTTC. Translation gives CASSLAGGSYEQYF.